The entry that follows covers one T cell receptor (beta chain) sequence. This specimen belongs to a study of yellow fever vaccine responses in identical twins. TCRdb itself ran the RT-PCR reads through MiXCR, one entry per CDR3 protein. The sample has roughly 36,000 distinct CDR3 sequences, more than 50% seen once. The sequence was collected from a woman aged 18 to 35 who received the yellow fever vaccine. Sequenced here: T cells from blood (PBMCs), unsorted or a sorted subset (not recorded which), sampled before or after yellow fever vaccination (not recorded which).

The CDR3 region is CATSMGVGGTDTQYF. CDR3 DNA: TGTGCCACCAGCATGGGGGTTGGGGGCACAGATACGCAGTATTTT. V is TRBV15 and J is TRBJ2-3; possibly TRBD1 or TRBD2 for D (5 bases each). V lost 4 bases and J 1 base, leaving 12 bases between the germline ends. The CDR3 extends over 15 amino acids. CDR1 and CDR2 (germline): LNHNV, YYDKDF (reference sequence).